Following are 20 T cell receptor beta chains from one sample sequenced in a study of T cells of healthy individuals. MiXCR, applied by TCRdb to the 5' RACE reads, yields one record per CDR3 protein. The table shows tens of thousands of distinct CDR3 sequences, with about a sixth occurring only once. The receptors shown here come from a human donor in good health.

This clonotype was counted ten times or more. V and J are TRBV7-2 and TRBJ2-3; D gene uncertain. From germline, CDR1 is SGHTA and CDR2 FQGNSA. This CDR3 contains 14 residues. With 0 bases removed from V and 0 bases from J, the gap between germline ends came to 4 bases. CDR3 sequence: CASSLAISTDTQYF. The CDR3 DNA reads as TGTGCCAGCAGCTTAGCGATTAGCACAGATACGCAGTATTTT.

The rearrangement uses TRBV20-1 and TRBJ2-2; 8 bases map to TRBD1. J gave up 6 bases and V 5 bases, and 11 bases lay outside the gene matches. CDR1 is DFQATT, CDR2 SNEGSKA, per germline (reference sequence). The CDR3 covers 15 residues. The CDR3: CSAGPQDRDSGELFF. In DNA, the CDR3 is TGCAGTGCTGGACCTCAGGACAGGGATTCCGGGGAGCTGTTTTTT.

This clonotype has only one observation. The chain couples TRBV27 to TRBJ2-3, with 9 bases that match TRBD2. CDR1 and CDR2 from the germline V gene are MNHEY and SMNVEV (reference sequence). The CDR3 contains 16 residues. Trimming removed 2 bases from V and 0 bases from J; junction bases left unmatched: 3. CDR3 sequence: CASSLIAGGSTDTQYF. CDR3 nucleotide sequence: TGTGCCAGCAGTTTAATCGCGGGAGGGAGCACAGATACGCAGTATTTT.

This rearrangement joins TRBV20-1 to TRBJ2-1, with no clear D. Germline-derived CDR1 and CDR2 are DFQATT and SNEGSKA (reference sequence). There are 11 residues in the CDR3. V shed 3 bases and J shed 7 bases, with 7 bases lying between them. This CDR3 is CSASNSNEQFF. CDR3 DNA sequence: TGCAGTGCTAGCAACTCGAATGAGCAGTTCTTC.

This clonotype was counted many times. DNA of the CDR3: TGTGCCAGCAGTTTTTTTCTTCGGACAGGGATCACAGATACGCAGTATTTT. Translated, it gives CASSFFLRTGITDTQYF. The rearrangement uses TRBV12-3 or TRBV12-4 and TRBJ2-3, with 8 bases matching TRBD1. The CDR3 covers 17 residues. The V segment lost 3 bases and the J segment 2 bases; nucleotides outside the gene matches: 10.

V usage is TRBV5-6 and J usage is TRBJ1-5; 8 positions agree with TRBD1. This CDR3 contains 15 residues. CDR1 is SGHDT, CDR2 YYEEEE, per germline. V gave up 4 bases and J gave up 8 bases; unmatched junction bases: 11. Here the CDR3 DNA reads TGTGCCAGCAGCCTGTGGGCAGGGGGCTTGGAGCCCCAGCATTTT. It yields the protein CASSLWAGGLEPQHF.

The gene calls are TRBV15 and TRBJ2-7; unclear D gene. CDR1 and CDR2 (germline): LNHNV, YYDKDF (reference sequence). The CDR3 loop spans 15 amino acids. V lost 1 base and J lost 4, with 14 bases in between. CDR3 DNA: TGTGCCACCAGCAGAGGTGGTAGAGCGACGTACGAGCAGTACTTC. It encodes CATSRGGRATYEQYF.

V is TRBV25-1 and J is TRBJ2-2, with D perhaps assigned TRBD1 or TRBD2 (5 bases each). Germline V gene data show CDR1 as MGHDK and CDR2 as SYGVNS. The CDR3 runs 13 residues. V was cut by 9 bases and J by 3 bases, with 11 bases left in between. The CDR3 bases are TGTGCCAGTGGGACCTACTACACCGGGGAGCTGTTTTTT. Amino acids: CASGTYYTGELFF.

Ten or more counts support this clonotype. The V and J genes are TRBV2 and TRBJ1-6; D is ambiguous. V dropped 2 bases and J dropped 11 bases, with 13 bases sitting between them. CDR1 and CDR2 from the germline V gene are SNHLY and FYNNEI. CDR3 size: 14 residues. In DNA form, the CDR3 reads TGTGCCAGCAGTGAAAGCTCAGGAGAGACACCCCTCCACTTT. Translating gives CASSESSGETPLHF.

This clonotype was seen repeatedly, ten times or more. The CDR3 loop is CASKQLAGLSDTQYF. CDR3 nucleotide sequence: TGTGCCAGCAAGCAGCTAGCGGGGTTGTCAGATACGCAGTATTTT. V is TRBV3-1 and J is TRBJ2-3, with 9 bases lining up with TRBD2. The CDR3 contains 15 residues. CDR1 and CDR2 (germline): LGHDT, YNNKEL (reference sequence). Trimming took 7 bases from V and 4 from J; bases not matched to a gene: 9.

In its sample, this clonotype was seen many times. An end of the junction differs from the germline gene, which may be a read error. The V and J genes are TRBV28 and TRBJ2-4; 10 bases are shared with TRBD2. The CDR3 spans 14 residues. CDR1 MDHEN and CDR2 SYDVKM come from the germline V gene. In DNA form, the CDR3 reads TGTGCCACCAGTCAAAGAGCGGGGGGGGACATTCAGTACTTC. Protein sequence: CATSQRAGGDIQYF.

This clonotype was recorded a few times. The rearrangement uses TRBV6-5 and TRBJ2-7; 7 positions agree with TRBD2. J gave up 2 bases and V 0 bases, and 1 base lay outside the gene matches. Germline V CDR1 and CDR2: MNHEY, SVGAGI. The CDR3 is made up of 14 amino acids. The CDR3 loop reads CASSYSRGTYEQYF. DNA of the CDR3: TGTGCCAGCAGTTACTCGCGGGGGACCTACGAGCAGTACTTC.

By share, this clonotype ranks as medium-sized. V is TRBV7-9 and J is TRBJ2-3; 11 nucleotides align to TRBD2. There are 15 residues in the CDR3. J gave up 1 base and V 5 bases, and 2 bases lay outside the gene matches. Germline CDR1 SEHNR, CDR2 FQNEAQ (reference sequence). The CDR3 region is CASSKLAGGTDTQYF. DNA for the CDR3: TGTGCCAGCAGCAAACTAGCGGGGGGCACAGATACGCAGTATTTT.

The CDR3 bases are TGTGCCAGCAGGCTAAGCGGATCCTACAATGAGCAGTTCTTC. The encoded protein is CASRLSGSYNEQFF. The genes are TRBV27 and TRBJ2-1; possibly TRBD2 for D (5 bases). The CDR3 length is 14 residues. Trimming stripped 6 bases from V and 1 base from J, with 10 bases between. Germline lookup yields CDR1 MNHEY and CDR2 SMNVEV (reference sequence).

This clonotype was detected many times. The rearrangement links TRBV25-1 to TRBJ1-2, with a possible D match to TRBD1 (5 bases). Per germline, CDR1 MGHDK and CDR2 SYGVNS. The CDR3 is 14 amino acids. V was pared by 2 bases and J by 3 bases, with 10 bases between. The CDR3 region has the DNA TGTGCCAGCAGTGAACCAAAACAGGACTATGGCTACACCTTC. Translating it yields CASSEPKQDYGYTF.

The CDR3 region is CASSAAGTSFGEQFF. The CDR3 bases are TGTGCCAGCAGCGCAGCCGGGACTAGCTTCGGTGAGCAGTTCTTC. The J gene is TRBJ2-1, the V gene TRBV9, with TRBD2 matching over 9 bases. The CDR3 spans 15 residues. The germline V gene encodes CDR1 SGDLS and CDR2 YYNGEE. V shed 3 bases, J shed 9 bases, and the junction held 10 bases outside the gene matches.

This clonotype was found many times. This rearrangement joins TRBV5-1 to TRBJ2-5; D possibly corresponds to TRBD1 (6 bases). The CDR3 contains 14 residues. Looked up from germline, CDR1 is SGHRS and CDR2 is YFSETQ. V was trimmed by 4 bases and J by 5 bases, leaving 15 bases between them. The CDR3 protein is CASSSIRGGETQYF. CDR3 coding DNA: TGCGCCAGCAGCAGTATCCGTGGGGGCGAGACCCAGTACTTC.

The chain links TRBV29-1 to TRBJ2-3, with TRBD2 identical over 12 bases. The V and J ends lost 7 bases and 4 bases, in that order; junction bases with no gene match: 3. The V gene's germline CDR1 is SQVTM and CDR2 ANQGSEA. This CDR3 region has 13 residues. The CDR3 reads CSATSGSSDTQYF. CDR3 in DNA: TGCAGCGCGACTAGCGGGAGTTCAGATACGCAGTATTTT.

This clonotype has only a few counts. The CDR3 is CASNFGTGIGYTF. As DNA, the CDR3 is TGTGCCAGTAATTTCGGGACAGGGATCGGCTACACCTTC. The rearrangement joins TRBV19 to TRBJ1-2; 9 bases agree with TRBD1. The CDR3 extends over 13 amino acids. CDR1 is LNHDA and CDR2 is SQIVND in the germline V gene (reference sequence). J was trimmed by 8 bases and V by 7 bases; bases with no gene match: 8.

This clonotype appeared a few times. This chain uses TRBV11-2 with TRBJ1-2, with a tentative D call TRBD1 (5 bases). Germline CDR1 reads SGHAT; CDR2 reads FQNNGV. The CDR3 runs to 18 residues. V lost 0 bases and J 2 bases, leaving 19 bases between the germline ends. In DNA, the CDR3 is TGTGCCAGCAGCTTAGATGGGAACAGGTTCCTACCGAACTATGGCTACACCTTC. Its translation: CASSLDGNRFLPNYGYTF.